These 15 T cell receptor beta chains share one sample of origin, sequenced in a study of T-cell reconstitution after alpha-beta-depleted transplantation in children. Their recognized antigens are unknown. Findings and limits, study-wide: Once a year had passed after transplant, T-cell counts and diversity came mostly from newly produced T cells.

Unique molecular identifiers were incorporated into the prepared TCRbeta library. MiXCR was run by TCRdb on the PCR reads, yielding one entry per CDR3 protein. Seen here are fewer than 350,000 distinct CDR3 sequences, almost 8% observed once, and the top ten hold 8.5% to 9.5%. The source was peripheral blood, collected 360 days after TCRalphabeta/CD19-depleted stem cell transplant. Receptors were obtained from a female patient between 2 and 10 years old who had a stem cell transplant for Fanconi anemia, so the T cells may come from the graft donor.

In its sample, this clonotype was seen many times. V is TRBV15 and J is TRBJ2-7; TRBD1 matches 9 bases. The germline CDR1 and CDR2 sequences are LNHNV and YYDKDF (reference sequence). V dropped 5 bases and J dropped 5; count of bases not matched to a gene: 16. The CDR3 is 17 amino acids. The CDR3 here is CATSERSAGTGYNEQYF. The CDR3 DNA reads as TGTGCCACCAGCGAACGGAGTGCCGGGACAGGGTACAACGAGCAGTACTTC.

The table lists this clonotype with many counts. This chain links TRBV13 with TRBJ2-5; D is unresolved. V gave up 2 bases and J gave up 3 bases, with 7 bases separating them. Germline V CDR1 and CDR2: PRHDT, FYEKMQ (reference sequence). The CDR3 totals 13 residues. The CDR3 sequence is CASSLWAKETQYF. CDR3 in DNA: TGTGCCAGCAGCTTATGGGCTAAAGAGACCCAGTACTTC.

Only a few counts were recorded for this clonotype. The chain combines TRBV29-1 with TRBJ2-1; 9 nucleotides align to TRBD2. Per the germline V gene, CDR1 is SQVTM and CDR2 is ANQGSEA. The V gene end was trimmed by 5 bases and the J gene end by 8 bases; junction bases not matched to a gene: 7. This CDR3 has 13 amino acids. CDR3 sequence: CSVQGRGGDEQFF. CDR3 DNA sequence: TGCAGCGTTCAAGGGCGGGGGGGGGATGAGCAGTTCTTC.

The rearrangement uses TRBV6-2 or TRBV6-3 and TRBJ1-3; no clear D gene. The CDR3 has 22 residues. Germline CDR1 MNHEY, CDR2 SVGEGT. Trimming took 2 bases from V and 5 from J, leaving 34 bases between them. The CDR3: CASSYRPFITPNLKSGRNTIYF. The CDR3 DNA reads TGTGCCAGCAGTTACCGCCCATTTATCACACCCAACCTCAAGAGCGGGAGAAACACCATATATTTT.

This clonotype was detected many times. CDR3 region: CASSFISGVEAFF. CDR3 nucleotides: TGTGCCAGCAGTTTTATTTCCGGGGTTGAAGCTTTCTTT. This chain joins TRBV12-3 or TRBV12-4 and TRBJ1-1; D remains unclear. This CDR3 has 13 amino acids. Trimming removed 3 bases at V and 7 bases at J, with 12 bases between.

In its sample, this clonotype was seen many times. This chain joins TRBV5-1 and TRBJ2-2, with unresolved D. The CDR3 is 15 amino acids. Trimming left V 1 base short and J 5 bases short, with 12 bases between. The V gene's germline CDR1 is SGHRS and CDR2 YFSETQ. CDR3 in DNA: TGCGCCAGCAGCTTGTCTCCGGGCACTACCGGGGAGCTGTTTTTT. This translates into CASSLSPGTTGELFF.

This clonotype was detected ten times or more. The chain's CDR3 is CASSLKSTGTQYF. The CDR3 DNA is TGTGCCAGCAGCTTAAAGAGTACTGGGACCCAGTACTTC. The rearrangement joins TRBV7-9 to TRBJ2-5; D remains ambiguous. The CDR3 sequence is 13 residues long. Trimming took 2 bases from V and 7 from J, leaving 11 bases between them. Germline V gene data show CDR1 as SEHNR and CDR2 as FQNEAQ (reference sequence).

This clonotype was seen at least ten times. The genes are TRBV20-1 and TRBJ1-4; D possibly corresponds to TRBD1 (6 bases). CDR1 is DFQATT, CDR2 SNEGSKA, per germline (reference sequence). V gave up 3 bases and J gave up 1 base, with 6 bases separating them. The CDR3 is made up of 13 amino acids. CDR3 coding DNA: TGCAGTGCTAGGGACAGAACTAATGAAAAACTGTTTTTT. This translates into CSARDRTNEKLFF.

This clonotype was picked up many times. The CDR3 sequence: CSADVRGGRHSNQPQHF. CDR3 DNA sequence: TGCAGTGCCGACGTTCGAGGTGGGAGACATAGCAATCAGCCCCAGCATTTT. The chain recombines TRBV20-1 with TRBJ1-5, with no clear D. The CDR3 extends over 17 amino acids. Germline V gives CDR1 DFQATT, CDR2 SNEGSKA (reference sequence). The ends were cut back, 6 bases at V and 0 bases at J, with 21 bases in the middle.

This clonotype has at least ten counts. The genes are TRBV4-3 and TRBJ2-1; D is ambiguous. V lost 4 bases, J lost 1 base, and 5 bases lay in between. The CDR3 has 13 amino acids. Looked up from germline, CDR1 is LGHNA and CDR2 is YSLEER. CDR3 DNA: TGCGCCAGCAGCCTGGAGTCCTACAATGAGCAGTTCTTC. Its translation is CASSLESYNEQFF.

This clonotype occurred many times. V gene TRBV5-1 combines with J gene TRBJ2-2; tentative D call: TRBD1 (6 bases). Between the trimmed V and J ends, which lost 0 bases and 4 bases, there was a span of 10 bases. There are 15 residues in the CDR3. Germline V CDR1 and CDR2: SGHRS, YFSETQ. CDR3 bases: TGCGCCAGCAGCTTGGACGTCAGGGGCACCGGGGAGCTGTTTTTT. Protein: CASSLDVRGTGELFF. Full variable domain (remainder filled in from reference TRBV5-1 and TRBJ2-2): KAGVTQTPRYLIKTRGQQVTLSCSPISGHRSVSWYQQTPGQGLQFLFEYFSETQRNKGNFPGRFSGRQFSNSRSEMNVSTLELGDSALYLCASSLDVRGTGELFFGEGSRLTVL.

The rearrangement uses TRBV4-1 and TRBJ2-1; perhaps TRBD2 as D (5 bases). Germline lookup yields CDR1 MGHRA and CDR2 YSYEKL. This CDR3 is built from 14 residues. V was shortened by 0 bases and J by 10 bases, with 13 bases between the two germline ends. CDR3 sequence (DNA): TGCGCCAGCAGCCAAGAGGACTTTGGAAACGAGCAGTTCTTC. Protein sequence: CASSQEDFGNEQFF.

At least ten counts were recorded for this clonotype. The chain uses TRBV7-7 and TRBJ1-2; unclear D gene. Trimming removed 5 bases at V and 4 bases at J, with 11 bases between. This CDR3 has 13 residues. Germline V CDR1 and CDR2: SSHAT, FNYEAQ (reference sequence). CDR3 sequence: CASSQRRSYGYTF. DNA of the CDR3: TGTGCCAGCAGCCAGAGAAGAAGCTATGGCTACACCTTC.

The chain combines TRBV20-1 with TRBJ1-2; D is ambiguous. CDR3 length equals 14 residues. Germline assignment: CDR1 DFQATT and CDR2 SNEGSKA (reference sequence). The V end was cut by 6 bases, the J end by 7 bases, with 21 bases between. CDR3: CSATTRPEMSGYTF. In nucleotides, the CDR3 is TGCAGTGCCACAACTAGGCCCGAGATGAGTGGCTACACCTTC.

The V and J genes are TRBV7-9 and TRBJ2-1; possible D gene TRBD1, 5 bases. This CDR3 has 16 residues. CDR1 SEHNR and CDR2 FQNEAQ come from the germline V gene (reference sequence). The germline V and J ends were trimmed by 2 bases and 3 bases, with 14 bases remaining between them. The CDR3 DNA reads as TGTGCCAGCAGCTTACGAGGCCCGACAGTCTACAATGAGCAGTTCTTC. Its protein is CASSLRGPTVYNEQFF. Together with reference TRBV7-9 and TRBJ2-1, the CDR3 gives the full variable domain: DTGVSQNPRHKITKRGQNVTFRCDPISEHNRLYWYRQTLGQGPEFLTYFQNEAQLEKSRLLSDRFSAERPKGSFSTLEIQRTEQGDSAMYLCASSLRGPTVYNEQFFGPGTRLTVL.